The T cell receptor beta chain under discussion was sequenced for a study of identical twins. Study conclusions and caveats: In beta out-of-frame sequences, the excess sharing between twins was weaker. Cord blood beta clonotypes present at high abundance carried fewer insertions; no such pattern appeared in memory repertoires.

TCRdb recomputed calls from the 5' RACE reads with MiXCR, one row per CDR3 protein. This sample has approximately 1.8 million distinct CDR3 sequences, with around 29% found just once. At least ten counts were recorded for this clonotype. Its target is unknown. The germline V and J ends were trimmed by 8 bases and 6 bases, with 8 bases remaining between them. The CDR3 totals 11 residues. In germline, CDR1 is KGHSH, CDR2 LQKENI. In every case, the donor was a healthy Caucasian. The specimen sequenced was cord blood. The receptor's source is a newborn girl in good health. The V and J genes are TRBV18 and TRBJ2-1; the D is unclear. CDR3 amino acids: CASSPSNEQFF. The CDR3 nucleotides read TGTGCCAGCAGCCCTAGCAATGAGCAGTTCTTC.